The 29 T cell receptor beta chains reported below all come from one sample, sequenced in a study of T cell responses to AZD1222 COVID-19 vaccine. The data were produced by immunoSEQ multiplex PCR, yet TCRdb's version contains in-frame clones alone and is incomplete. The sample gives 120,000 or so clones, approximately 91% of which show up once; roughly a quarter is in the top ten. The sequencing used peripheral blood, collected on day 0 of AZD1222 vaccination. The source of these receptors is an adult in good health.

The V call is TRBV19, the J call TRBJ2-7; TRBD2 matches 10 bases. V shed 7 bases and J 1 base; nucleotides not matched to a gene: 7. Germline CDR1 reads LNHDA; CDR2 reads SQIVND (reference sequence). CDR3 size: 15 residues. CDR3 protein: CASKGTSGASYEQYF. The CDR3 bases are TGTGCCAGTAAGGGAACTAGCGGGGCTTCCTACGAGCAGTACTTC.

CDR3 amino acids: CASSPRPGRDSPLHF. The CDR3, as DNA: TGCGCCAGCAGCCCCCGCCCCGGTCGGGATTCACCCCTCCACTTT. The chain links TRBV5-1 to TRBJ1-6; no firm D call. The V gene's germline CDR1 is SGHRS and CDR2 YFSETQ. This CDR3 has 15 residues. Trimming left V 4 bases short and J 8 bases short, with 16 bases between.

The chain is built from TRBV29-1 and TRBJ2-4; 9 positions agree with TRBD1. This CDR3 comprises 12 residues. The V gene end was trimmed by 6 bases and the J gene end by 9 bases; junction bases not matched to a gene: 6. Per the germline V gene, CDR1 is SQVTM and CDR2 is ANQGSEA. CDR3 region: CSVGTGGGIQYF. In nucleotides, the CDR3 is TGCAGCGTAGGCACAGGGGGCGGCATTCAGTACTTC.

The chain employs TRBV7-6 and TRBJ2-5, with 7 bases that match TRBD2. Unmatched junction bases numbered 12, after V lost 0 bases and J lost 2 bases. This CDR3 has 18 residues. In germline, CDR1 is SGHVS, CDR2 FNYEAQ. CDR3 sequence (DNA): TGTGCCAGCAGCTTAGCGGTTTTTGGCGGGAGCCTACAAGAGACCCAGTACTTC. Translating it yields CASSLAVFGGSLQETQYF.

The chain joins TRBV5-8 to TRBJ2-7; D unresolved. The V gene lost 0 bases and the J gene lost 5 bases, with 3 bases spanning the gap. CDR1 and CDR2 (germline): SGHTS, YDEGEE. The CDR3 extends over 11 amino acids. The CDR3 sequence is CASSLVDEQYF. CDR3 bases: TGTGCCAGCAGCTTGGTGGACGAGCAGTACTTC.

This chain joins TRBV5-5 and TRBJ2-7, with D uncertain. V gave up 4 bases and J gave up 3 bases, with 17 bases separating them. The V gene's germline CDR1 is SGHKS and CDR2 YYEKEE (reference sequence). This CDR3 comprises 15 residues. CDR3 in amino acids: CASSLGLSEGYEQYF. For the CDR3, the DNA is TGTGCCAGCAGCCTAGGGCTCTCCGAAGGCTACGAGCAGTACTTC. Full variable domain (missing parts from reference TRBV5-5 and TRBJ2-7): DAGVTQSPTHLIKTRGQQVTLRCSPISGHKSVSWYQQVLGQGPQFIFQYYEKEERGRGNFPDRFSARQFPNYSSELNVNALLLGDSALYLCASSLGLSEGYEQYFGPGTRLTVT.

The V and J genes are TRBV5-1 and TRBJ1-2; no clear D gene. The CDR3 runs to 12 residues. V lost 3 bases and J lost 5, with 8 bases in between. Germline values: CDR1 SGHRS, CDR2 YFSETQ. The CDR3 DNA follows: TGCGCCAGCAGCTCCGATTTATATGGCTACACCTTC. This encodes CASSSDLYGYTF.

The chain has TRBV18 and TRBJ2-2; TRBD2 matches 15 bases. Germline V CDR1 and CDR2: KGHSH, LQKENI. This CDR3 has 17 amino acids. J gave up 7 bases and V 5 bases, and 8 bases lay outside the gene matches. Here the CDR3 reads CASSTSGTSGRNGELFF. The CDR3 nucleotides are TGTGCCAGCTCAACGTCCGGGACTAGCGGGAGGAACGGGGAGCTGTTTTTT.

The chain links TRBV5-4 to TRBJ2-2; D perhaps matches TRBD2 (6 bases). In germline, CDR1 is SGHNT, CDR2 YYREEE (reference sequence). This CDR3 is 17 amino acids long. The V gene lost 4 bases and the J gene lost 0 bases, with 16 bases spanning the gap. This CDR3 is CASSTNGGTANTGELFF. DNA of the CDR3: TGTGCCAGCAGCACAAATGGCGGGACGGCGAACACCGGGGAGCTGTTTTTT.

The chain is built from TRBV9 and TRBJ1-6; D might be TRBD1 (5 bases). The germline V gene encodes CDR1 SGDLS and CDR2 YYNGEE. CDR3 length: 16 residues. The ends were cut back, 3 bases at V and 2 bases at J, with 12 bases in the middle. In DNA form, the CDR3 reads TGTGCCAGCAGCGAAAGGCAGGACACCTATAATTCACCCCTCCACTTT. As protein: CASSERQDTYNSPLHF.

In DNA form, the CDR3 reads TGTGCCAGCAGTTTCATACCCATAAACTATGGCTACACCTTC. Translated, it gives CASSFIPINYGYTF. The gene calls are TRBV27 and TRBJ1-2; D gene unclear. Trimming stripped 3 bases from V and 2 bases from J, with 10 bases between. CDR3 length: 14 amino acids. Per germline, CDR1 MNHEY and CDR2 SMNVEV (reference sequence).

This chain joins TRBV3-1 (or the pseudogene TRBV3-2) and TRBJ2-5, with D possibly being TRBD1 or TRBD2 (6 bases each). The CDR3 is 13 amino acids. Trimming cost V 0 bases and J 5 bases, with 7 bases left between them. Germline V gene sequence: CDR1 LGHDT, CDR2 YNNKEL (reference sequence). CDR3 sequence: CASSQDGGETQYF. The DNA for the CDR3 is TGTGCCAGCAGCCAAGACGGGGGCGAGACCCAGTACTTC.

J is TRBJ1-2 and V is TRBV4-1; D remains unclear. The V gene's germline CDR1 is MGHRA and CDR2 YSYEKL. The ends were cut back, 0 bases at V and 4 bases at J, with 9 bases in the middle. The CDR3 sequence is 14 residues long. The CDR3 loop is CASSQEGLPYGYTF. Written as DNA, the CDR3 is TGCGCCAGCAGCCAAGAAGGCCTACCCTATGGCTACACCTTC.

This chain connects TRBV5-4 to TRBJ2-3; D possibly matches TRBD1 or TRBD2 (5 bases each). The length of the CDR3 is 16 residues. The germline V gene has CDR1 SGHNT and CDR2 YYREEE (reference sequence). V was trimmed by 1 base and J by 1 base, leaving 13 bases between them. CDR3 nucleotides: TGTGCCAGCAGCTTGCCAAGGGGAGAGGGCACAGATACGCAGTATTTT. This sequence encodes CASSLPRGEGTDTQYF.

CDR3 nucleotides: TGCGCCAGCAGCTTGGGCGGACACCCCACAGATACGCAGTATTTT. Its protein product is CASSLGGHPTDTQYF. The chain uses TRBV5-1 and TRBJ2-3; possibly TRBD1 for D (5 bases). V lost 0 bases to trimming and J lost 2 bases, with 10 bases between them. This CDR3 spans 15 amino acids. Germline CDR1 SGHRS, CDR2 YFSETQ.

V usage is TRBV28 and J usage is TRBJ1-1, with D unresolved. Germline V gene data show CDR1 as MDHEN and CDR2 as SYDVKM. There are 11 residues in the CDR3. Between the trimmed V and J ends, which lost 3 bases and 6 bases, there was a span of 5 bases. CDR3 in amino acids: CASSFVAEAFF. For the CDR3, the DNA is TGTGCCAGCAGTTTCGTGGCTGAAGCTTTCTTT.

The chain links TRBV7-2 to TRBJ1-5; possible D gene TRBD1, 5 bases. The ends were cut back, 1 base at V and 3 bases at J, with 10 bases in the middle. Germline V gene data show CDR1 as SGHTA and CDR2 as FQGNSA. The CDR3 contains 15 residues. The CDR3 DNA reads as TGTGCCAGCAGCTTAGGGGGGGTTTTCAATCAGCCCCAGCATTTT. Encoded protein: CASSLGGVFNQPQHF.

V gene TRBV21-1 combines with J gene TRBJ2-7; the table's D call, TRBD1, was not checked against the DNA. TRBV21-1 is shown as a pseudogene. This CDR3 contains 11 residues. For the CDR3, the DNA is TGTGCCAGCAGCACCCTCAGGTTGCAGTACTTC. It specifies CASSTLRLQYF.

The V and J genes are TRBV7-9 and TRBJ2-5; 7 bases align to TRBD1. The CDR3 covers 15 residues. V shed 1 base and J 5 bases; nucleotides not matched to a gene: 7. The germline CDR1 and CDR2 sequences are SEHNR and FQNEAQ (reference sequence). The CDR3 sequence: CASSLDRQGVETQYF. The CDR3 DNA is TGTGCCAGCAGCTTAGATCGCCAGGGGGTTGAGACCCAGTACTTC.

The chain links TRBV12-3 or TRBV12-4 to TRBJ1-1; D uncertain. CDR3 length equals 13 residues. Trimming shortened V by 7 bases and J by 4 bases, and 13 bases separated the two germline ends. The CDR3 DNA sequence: TGTGCCAGCACTAGAGCTCTGGGCACTGAAGCTTTCTTT. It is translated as CASTRALGTEAFF.

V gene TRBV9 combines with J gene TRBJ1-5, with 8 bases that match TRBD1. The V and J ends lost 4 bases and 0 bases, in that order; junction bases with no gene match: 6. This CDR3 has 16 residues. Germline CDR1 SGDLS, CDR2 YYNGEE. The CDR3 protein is CASSPGTGYSNQPQHF. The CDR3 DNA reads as TGTGCCAGCAGCCCCGGGACAGGCTATAGCAATCAGCCCCAGCATTTT.

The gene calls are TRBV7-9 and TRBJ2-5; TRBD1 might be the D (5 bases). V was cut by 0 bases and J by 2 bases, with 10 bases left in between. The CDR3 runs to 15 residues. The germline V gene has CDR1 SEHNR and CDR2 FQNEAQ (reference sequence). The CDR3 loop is CASSLALAGQETQYF. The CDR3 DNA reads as TGTGCCAGCAGCTTAGCGCTGGCAGGGCAAGAGACCCAGTACTTC. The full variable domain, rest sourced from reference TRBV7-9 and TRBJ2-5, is DTGVSQNPRHKITKRGQNVTFRCDPISEHNRLYWYRQTLGQGPEFLTYFQNEAQLEKSRLLSDRFSAERPKGSFSTLEIQRTEQGDSAMYLCASSLALAGQETQYFGPGTRLLVL.

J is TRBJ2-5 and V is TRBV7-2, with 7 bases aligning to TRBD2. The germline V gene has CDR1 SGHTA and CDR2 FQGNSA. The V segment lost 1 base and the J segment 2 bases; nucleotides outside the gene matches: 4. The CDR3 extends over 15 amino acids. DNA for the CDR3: TGTGCCAGCAGCTTAGTGGGGAGGGAACAAGAGACCCAGTACTTC. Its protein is CASSLVGREQETQYF.

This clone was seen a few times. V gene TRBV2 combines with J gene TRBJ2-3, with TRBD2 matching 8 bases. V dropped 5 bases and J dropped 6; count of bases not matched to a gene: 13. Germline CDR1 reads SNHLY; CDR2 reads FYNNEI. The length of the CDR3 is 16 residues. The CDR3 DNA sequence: TGTGCCAGCAGTTCTCGTACGGGGGGGGGCGCGGATACGCAGTATTTT. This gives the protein CASSSRTGGGADTQYF.

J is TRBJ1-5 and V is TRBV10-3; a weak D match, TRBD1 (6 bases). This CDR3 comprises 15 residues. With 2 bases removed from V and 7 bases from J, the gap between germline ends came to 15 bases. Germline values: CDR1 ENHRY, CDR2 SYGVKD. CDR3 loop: CAISEEGQAGQPQHF. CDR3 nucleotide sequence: TGTGCCATCAGTGAGGAGGGACAAGCGGGGCAGCCCCAGCATTTT.

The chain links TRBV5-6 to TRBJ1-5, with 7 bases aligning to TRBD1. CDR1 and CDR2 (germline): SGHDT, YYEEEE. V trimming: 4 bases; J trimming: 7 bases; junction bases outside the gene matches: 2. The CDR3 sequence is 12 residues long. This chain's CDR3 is CASSDRDQPQHF. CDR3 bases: TGTGCCAGCAGCGACAGGGACCAGCCCCAGCATTTT.

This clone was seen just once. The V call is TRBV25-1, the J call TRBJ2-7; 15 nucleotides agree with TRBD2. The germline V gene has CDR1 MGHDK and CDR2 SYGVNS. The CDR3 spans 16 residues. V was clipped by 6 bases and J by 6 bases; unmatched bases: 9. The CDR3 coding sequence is TGTGCCAGCAGCTACGGACTAGCGGGAGGGAAAGGCGAGCAGTACTTC. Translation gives CASSYGLAGGKGEQYF.

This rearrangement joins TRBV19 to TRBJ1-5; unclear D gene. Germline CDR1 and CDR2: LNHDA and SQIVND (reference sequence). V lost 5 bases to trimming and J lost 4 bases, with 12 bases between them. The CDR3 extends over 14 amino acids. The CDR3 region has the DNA TGTGCCAGTAGTGACCTGGCGGATAATCAGCCCCAGCATTTT. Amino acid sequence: CASSDLADNQPQHF.

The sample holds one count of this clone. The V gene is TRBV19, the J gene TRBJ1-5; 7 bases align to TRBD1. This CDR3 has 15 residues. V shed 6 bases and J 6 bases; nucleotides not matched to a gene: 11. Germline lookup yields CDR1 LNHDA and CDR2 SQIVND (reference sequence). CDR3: CASSGLGDSGQPQHF. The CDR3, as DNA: TGTGCCAGTAGCGGACTAGGGGACAGTGGTCAGCCCCAGCATTTT.